One sample yielded the 3 T cell receptor beta chains listed below, sequenced in a study of T cells in Graves' hyperthyroidism and ophthalmopathy. Using RNA transcripts as the source, TCR beta CDR3 regions were amplified. TCR CDR3 underwent first-round RT-PCR with the HTBI primer set. MiXCR, applied by TCRdb to the multiplex PCR reads, yields one record per CDR3 protein. The table has more than 100,000 distinct CDR3 sequences, roughly 50% seen once. The sequencing input was blood. The receptors shown here come from a man between 35 and 55 years old with Graves' hyperthyroidism.

The chain joins TRBV7-2 to TRBJ2-7; TRBD1 agrees at 10 bases. Germline V gene sequence: CDR1 SGHTA, CDR2 FQGNSA. Trimming took 5 bases from V and 5 from J; bases not matched to a gene: 9. CDR3 length: 15 amino acids. Here the CDR3 reads CASSPGTGERHEQYF. CDR3 nucleotides: TGTGCCAGCAGCCCCGGGACAGGGGAAAGGCACGAGCAGTACTTC.

For this clonotype: At one end, the junction sequence differs from germline, possibly due to a read error. V usage is TRBV20-1 and J usage is TRBJ2-5; TRBD2 matches 9 bases. The CDR3 has 13 residues. CDR1 and CDR2 (germline): DFQATT, SNEGSKA (reference sequence). Written as DNA, the CDR3 is TGCAGTGCTCCCGCGGGGGGGAAAGAGACCCAGGACTTC. It is translated as CSAPAGGKETQDF.

This clonotype was seen ten or more times. This chain joins TRBV7-9 and TRBJ2-3, with 7 bases matching TRBD1. Per the germline V gene, CDR1 is SEHNR and CDR2 is FQNEAQ (reference sequence). The CDR3 sequence is 14 residues long. With V trimmed by 2 bases and J by 1 base, 0 bases remained unmatched. CDR3 sequence: CASSLTGGTDTQYF. The CDR3 coding sequence is TGTGCCAGCAGCTTAACAGGGGGCACAGATACGCAGTATTTT.